This T cell receptor (beta chain) was documented in a study of blood T cell repertoires in COVID-19. Study as a whole: Whether acute or convalescent, the COVID-19 samples came from the United States, Italy and Spain. The cDNA or gDNA used as material had been derived from T cells, B-cell-depleted T cells, or PBMCs.

As processed by the authors: Amplification of reference gene primers was used by the study to estimate nucleated cell counts. Measured with immunoSEQ multiplex PCR; TCRdb has only the in-frame clones, and not every one. V and J calls and clone size come straight from that table; D and trimming were deduced from the DNA. This table holds tens of thousands of clones, roughly 90% found once. Seattle patient enrollment occurred during active infection, with longitudinal follow-up thereafter. V lost 5 bases, J lost 3 bases, and 6 bases stayed unmatched. The germline CDR1 and CDR2 sequences are SGHAT and FQDESV (reference sequence). There are 15 residues in the CDR3.

Sequenced material: peripheral blood. The clonotype was recovered from a man aged 55 to 70 with COVID-19, enrolled during active disease. The chain recombines TRBV11-1 with TRBJ2-2; 7 nucleotides agree with TRBD1. The CDR3 coding sequence is TGTGCCAGCAGCCAATATACAGGGGACACCGGGGAGCTGTTTTTT. The encoded protein is CASSQYTGDTGELFF. The full variable domain, rest sourced from reference TRBV11-1 and TRBJ2-2, is EAEVAQSPRYKITEKSQAVAFWCDPISGHATLYWYRQILGQGPELLVQFQDESVVDDSQLPKDRFSAERLKGVDSTLKIQPAELGDSAMYLCASSQYTGDTGELFFGEGSRLTVL.